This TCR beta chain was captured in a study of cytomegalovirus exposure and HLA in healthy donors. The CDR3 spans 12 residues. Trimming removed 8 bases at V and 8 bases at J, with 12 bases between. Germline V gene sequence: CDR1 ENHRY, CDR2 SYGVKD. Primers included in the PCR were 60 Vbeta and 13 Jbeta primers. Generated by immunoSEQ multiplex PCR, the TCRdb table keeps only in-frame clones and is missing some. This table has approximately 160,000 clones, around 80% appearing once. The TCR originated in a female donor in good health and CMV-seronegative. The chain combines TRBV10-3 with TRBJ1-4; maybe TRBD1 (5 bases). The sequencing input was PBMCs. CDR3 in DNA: TGTGCCATCGGGACGGCGGGGGAAAAACTGTTTTTT. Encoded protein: CAIGTAGEKLFF.